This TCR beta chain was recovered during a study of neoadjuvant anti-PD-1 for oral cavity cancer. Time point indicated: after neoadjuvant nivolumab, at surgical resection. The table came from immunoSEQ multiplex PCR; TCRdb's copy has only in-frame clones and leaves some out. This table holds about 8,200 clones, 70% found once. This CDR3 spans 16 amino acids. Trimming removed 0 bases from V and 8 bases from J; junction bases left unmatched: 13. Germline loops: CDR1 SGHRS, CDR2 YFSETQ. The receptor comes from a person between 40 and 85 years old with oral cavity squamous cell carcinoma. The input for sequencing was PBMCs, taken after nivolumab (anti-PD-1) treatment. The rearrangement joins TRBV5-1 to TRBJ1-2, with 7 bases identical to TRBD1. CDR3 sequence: CASSLAATGSSRGYTF. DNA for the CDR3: TGCGCCAGCAGCTTGGCTGCGACAGGGTCCAGTCGGGGCTACACCTTC.